The clone carrying this T cell receptor (beta chain) showed up many times. Its antigen remains unknown. This entry belongs to a study of T cells in Graves' hyperthyroidism and ophthalmopathy. About the study: Peripheral blood samples were taken at initial diagnosis, prior to any treatment. Whole-study results and caveats: Most clonotypes expanded in the thyroid (above 0.001) were also present in blood.

Regions amplified from RNA transcripts were the TCR beta CDR3 regions. With the HTBI primer set, the TCR CDR3 went through a first round of RT-PCR. In TCRdb, the multiplex PCR reads were re-called with MiXCR into one record per CDR3 protein. This table holds about 280,000 distinct CDR3 sequences, 25% to 30% found once. Trimming took 9 bases from V and 0 from J, leaving 11 bases between them. Germline lookup yields CDR1 ENHRY and CDR2 SYGVKD. This CDR3 has 13 amino acids. The rearrangement joins TRBV10-3 to TRBJ1-1, with D hard to call. Sequencing was done on a sample of blood. The receptor was derived from a middle-aged man with Graves' hyperthyroidism that later progressed to Graves' ophthalmopathy. The CDR3 here is CAMRNGMNTEAFF. DNA for the CDR3: TGTGCCATGAGAAACGGGATGAACACTGAAGCTTTCTTT.